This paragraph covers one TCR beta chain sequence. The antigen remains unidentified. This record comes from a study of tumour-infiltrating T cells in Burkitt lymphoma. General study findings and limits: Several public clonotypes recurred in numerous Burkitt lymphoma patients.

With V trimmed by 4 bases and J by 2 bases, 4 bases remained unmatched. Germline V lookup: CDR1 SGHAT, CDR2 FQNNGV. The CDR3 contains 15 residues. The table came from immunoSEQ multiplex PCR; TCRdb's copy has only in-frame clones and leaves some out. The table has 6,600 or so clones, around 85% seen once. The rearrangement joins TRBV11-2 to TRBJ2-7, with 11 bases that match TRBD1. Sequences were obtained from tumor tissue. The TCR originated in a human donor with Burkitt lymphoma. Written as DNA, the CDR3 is TGTGCCAGCAGCTCCGGACAGGGGGCTACCTACGAGCAGTACTTC. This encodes CASSSGQGATYEQYF. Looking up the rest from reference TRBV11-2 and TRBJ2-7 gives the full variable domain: EAGVAQSPRYKIIEKRQSVAFWCNPISGHATLYWYQQILGQGPKLLIQFQNNGVVDDSQLPKDRFSAERLKGVDSTLKIQPAKLEDSAVYLCASSSGQGATYEQYFGPGTRLTVT.